This TCR beta chain originates from a study of blood T cell repertoires in COVID-19. Whole-study context: Nucleic acid was either cDNA or gDNA, and it came from T cells, B-cell-depleted T cells, or PBMCs.

The V end lost 1 base, the J end lost 8 bases, and 26 bases lay between the germline ends. This CDR3 comprises 18 residues. CDR1 and CDR2 from the germline V gene are SGHVS and FQNEAQ. Authors' processing steps: The authors estimated nucleated cell counts from reference gene primer amplification. Clones were sequenced by immunoSEQ multiplex PCR, and TCRdb holds only the in-frame ones, with some missing. The V and J calls and clone size come from that table; D and trimming were worked out from the DNA. Of more than 60,000 clones listed, about 85% are singletons. V gene TRBV7-8 combines with J gene TRBJ1-2; D is possibly TRBD1 (6 bases). Source material: peripheral blood. This TCR derives from a man aged 55-75 years with active or convalescent COVID-19. The CDR3 is CASSLGSGYRAGGGGYTF. DNA of the CDR3: TGTGCCAGCAGCTTAGGGTCCGGATACAGGGCAGGAGGAGGAGGCTACACCTTC.